A selection of T cell receptor beta chains follows, all from one sample in a study of T-cell reconstitution after alpha-beta-depleted transplantation in children. From the PCR reads, TCRdb called clonotypes with MiXCR, one entry per CDR3 protein. This sample yields 65,000 to 85,000 distinct CDR3 sequences, of which 11% are seen a single time; around 14% belongs to the top ten. The material sequenced was PBMCs, taken before TCRalphabeta/CD19-depleted stem cell transplant. The origin of the receptors is a boy younger than 18 with acute myeloid leukemia, due to receive a stem cell transplant. The CDR3 runs from the conserved cysteine through the conserved F or W. D genes are given only for firm matches. Rows may omit the clone size; those that give it use once, few, many or a size class.

size	D	V	J	DNA	CDR3
many	-	TRBV5-5	TRBJ2-2	TGTGCCAGCAGTTTGGGGGGTGCCGGGGAGCTGTTTTTT	CASSLGGAGELFF
-	-	TRBV6-1	TRBJ1-1	TGTGCCAGCAGACTCATGGACAGGAACACTGAAGCTTTCTTT	CASRLMDRNTEAFF
many	-	TRBV14	TRBJ1-2	TGTGCCAGCAGCCGAACCACAGGGTTTGGCTACACCTTC	CASSRTTGFGYTF
many	-	TRBV5-5	TRBJ2-3	TGTGCCAGCAGCTTGGTCCCGGACAACTGGAAGAAGACAGATACGCAGTATTTT	CASSLVPDNWKKTDTQYF
many	TRBD1	TRBV5-1	TRBJ1-6	TGCGCCAGCAGCAGAGACGACAGGGGCTATAATTCACCCCTCCACTTT	CASSRDDRGYNSPLHF
many	-	TRBV6-2/TRBV6-3	TRBJ2-1	TGTGCCAGCAGTCACTCGAAGTACGACTTTCGGCTAGGTGAGCAGTTCTTC	CASSHSKYDFRLGEQFF
many	-	TRBV9	TRBJ1-4	TGTGCCAGCAGCGTAGGGCCCAGGATTCCCAATGAAAAACTGTTTTTT	CASSVGPRIPNEKLFF
many	TRBD1	TRBV4-1	TRBJ1-4	TGCGCCAGCAGCCAAGATCAGCGACAGGGGGTGCGGGAAAAACTGTTTTTT	CASSQDQRQGVREKLFF
many	TRBD2	TRBV27	TRBJ2-5	TGTGCCAGCAGTCAACTAGCGGGGGGCCAAGAGACCCAGTACTTC	CASSQLAGGQETQYF
few	-	TRBV5-1	TRBJ2-1	TGCGCCAGCAGTCGACCGGATCAGGCCGGGAATGAGCAGTTCTTC	CASSRPDQAGNEQFF
-	-	TRBV12-5	TRBJ2-1	TGTGCTAGTAGCCGGGGGGCGGGAGTCGCTTACAATGAGCAGTTCTTC	CASSRGAGVAYNEQFF
few	TRBD1	TRBV7-2	TRBJ2-3	TGTGCCAGCAGCCGGGACAGGGGGCGAGATACGCAGTATTTT	CASSRDRGRDTQYF
many	-	TRBV20-1	TRBJ1-5	TGCAGTGCTACCCCAATCAGGGACGGGGGCAATCAGCCCCAGCATTTT	CSATPIRDGGNQPQHF
-	-	TRBV7-6	TRBJ2-5	TGTGCCAGCAGTTCACAGGGCGTTGCTAGAGGGACCCAGTACTTC	CASSSQGVARGTQYF
many	-	TRBV20-1	TRBJ1-6	TGCAGTGCTAGAGACGGAGTTTCCCCTTGGGGCTCACCCCTCCACTTT	CSARDGVSPWGSPLHF
-	TRBD2	TRBV11-1	TRBJ2-7	TGTGCCAGCAGTGCCACCGGGACTAGCGGGACCTACGAGCAGTACTTC	CASSATGTSGTYEQYF
many	TRBD1	TRBV6-2/TRBV6-3	TRBJ2-7	TGTGCCAGCAGACCCATGGACAGGGGGCCCTCTTACGAGCAGTACTTC	CASRPMDRGPSYEQYF
many	-	TRBV20-1	TRBJ2-1	TGCAGTGAGGCCCCCCGAAACTACAATGAGCAGTTCTTC	CSEAPRNYNEQFF
many	-	TRBV4-1	TRBJ1-1	TGCGCCAGCAGCCAACCAGGGATCATGAACACTGAAGCTTTCTTT	CASSQPGIMNTEAFF
many	TRBD2	TRBV6-1	TRBJ2-1	TGTGCCAGCAGTAGACTAGCAAGGGAAGACAATGAGCAGTTCTTC	CASSRLAREDNEQFF
many	-	TRBV24-1	TRBJ2-2	TGTGCCACCAGTGACATACTGCCGAACACCGGGGAGCTGTTTTTT	CATSDILPNTGELFF
many	TRBD2	TRBV7-2	TRBJ2-1	TGTGCCAGCAGCTTTAGCGGGAGGGCCTTTTATGAGCAGTTCTTC	CASSFSGRAFYEQFF
many	-	TRBV5-5	TRBJ1-1	TGTGCCAGCAGCTTGGGGGGGGCGAACACTGAAGCTTTCTTT	CASSLGGANTEAFF
many	TRBD2	TRBV20-1	TRBJ2-1	TGCAGTGCTCAAAGAAGCGGGGGCCCCATCTCCTACAATGAGCAGTTCTTC	CSAQRSGGPISYNEQFF
few	-	TRBV10-3	TRBJ2-3	TGTGCCATCAGTGAGAAAGTGGGCCCACCTTGGACAGATACGCAGTATTTT	CAISEKVGPPWTDTQYF
many	TRBD1	TRBV12-3/TRBV12-4	TRBJ1-3	TGTGCCAGCAGACACCCGACAGGGGTTTACTCTGGAAACACCATATATTTT	CASRHPTGVYSGNTIYF
few	-	TRBV6-1	TRBJ1-5	TGTGCCAGCAGCCTCACAGGTTTTAATCAGCCCCAGCATTTT	CASSLTGFNQPQHF
many	TRBD2	TRBV6-1	TRBJ2-3	TGTGCCAGCAGACGGGACCTAGCGGCAGATACGCAGTATTTT	CASRRDLAADTQYF
many	TRBD1	TRBV20-1	TRBJ2-3	TGCAGTGCCCCTCAGCCGGGACAGTACACAGATACGCAGTATTTT	CSAPQPGQYTDTQYF
many	-	TRBV5-1	TRBJ2-2	TGCGCCAGCAGCGGCGAAATGGGGAACACCGGGGAGCTGTTTTTT	CASSGEMGNTGELFF
many	TRBD2	TRBV7-6	TRBJ2-2	TGTGCCAGCAGCTCCTCTCGGGGGGGGGACACCGGGGAGCTGTTTTTT	CASSSSRGGDTGELFF
many	-	TRBV11-2	TRBJ1-3	TGTGCCAGCAGCGGGGGGCGGGGAGCCGGAAACACCATATATTTT	CASSGGRGAGNTIYF
many	-	TRBV20-1	TRBJ2-7	TGCAGTGCTAGAGATGGATACGCCTACGAGCAGTACTTC	CSARDGYAYEQYF
many	TRBD2	TRBV6-2/TRBV6-3	TRBJ2-5	TGTGCCAGCAGAACGCCACCACTAGCGGGAGATGAAGAGACCCAGTACTTC	CASRTPPLAGDEETQYF
many	TRBD1	TRBV2	TRBJ1-5	TGTGCCAGCAGTAAGGACAGGGTTGATCAGCCCCAGCATTTT	CASSKDRVDQPQHF
-	-	TRBV7-9	TRBJ1-5	TGTGCCAGCAGCGTAGGGGGGGGGAATCAGCCCCAGCATTTT	CASSVGGGNQPQHF
many	-	TRBV10-3	TRBJ2-3	TGTGCCATCAGTGAGTCGGCGGGCACAGATACGCAGTATTTT	CAISESAGTDTQYF
once	TRBD2	TRBV3-1	TRBJ2-5	TGTGCCAGCTGCCAGTATAGCGGGGGGGCCGCGGAGACCCAGTACTTC	CASCQYSGGAAETQYF
many	-	TRBV7-6	TRBJ2-5	TGTGCCAGCAGCCGCCGACAAGGGCCAGAGACCCAGTACTTC	CASSRRQGPETQYF
many	TRBD1	TRBV20-1	TRBJ2-1	TGCAGTGCTTACAGGGGTAGTGAGCAGTTCTTC	CSAYRGSEQFF
-	-	TRBV7-9	TRBJ2-3	TGTGCCAGCAGCTTAGTGTCTTTCGCGGTCGGCGATACGCAGTATTTT	CASSLVSFAVGDTQYF
many	-	TRBV12-3/TRBV12-4	TRBJ2-1	TGTGCCAGCGCTAAGGGGACTTACAATGAGCAGTTCTTC	CASAKGTYNEQFF
many	TRBD1	TRBV5-1	TRBJ1-1	TGCGCCAGCAGCCATAGCGGACAGGGGGCTTTGAACACTGAAGCTTTCTTT	CASSHSGQGALNTEAFF
-	-	TRBV2	TRBJ2-1	TGTGCCAGCAGGCCGGGACTGGTCTACAATGAGCAGTTCTTC	CASRPGLVYNEQFF
many	-	TRBV20-1	TRBJ2-5	TGCAGTGCCATAACAGGGCCGGGGGAGACCCAGTACTTC	CSAITGPGETQYF
many	TRBD1	TRBV12-3/TRBV12-4	TRBJ1-4	TGTGCCAGCAGCTACGGACAGGGTAATGAAAAACTGTTTTTT	CASSYGQGNEKLFF
many	-	TRBV20-1	TRBJ1-1	TGCAGTGCTAGAAGGTCGGAGGACACTGAAGCTTTCTTT	CSARRSEDTEAFF
few	-	TRBV5-6	TRBJ2-5	TGTGCCAGCAGCTTACGGAATTTGAATCCACCCCAAGAGACCCAGTACTTC	CASSLRNLNPPQETQYF
many	-	TRBV10-2	TRBJ2-1	TGCGCCAGCAGTGACCCCTTCGCGGCGTACAATGAGCAGTTCTTC	CASSDPFAAYNEQFF
many	-	TRBV20-1	TRBJ2-5	TGCAGTGCTAGAGTGGCGGCGGAGACCCAGTACTTC	CSARVAAETQYF
many	-	TRBV6-5	TRBJ1-3	TGTGCCAGCAGTCCGATACAGGGAAAGACTTCTGGAAACACCATATATTTT	CASSPIQGKTSGNTIYF
many	-	TRBV15	TRBJ2-2	TGTGCCACCAGCAGAGGCCCCGCCGGGGAGCTGTTTTTT	CATSRGPAGELFF
-	-	TRBV6-2/TRBV6-3	TRBJ2-5	TGTGCCAGCAGTACGGAACTAGATCAAGAGACCCAGTACTTC	CASSTELDQETQYF
many	-	TRBV7-9	TRBJ2-3	TGTGCCAGCAGCCCCCCCCCTCCAGATACGCAGTATTTT	CASSPPPPDTQYF
many	TRBD2	TRBV5-1	TRBJ2-1	TGCGCCAGCAGCTACGTACTAGCGGGTCCCAGTGATGAGCAGTTCTTC	CASSYVLAGPSDEQFF
many	TRBD1	TRBV27	TRBJ1-5	TGTGCCAGCAGTTTAAGAGGGACAGGGGGTTATCAGCCCCAGCATTTT	CASSLRGTGGYQPQHF
once	TRBD1	TRBV29-1	TRBJ1-1	TGCAGCGTCGGGGGACAGTCTGAAGCTTTCTTT	CSVGGQSEAFF